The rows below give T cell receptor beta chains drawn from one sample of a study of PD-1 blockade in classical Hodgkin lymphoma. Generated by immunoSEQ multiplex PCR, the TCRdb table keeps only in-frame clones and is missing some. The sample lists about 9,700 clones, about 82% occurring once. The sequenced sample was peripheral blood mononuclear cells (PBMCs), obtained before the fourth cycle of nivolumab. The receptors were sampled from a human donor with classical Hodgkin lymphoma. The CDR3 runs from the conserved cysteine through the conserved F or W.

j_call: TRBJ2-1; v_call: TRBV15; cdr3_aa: CATSRGGQLTYNEQFF
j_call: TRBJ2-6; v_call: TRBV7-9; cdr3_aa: CASSLAAAAWAGANVLTF
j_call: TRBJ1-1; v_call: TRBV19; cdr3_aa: CASSTQVNTEAFF
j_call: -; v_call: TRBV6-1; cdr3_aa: CASIEQGNYEQYF
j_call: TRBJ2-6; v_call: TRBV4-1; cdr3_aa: CASSPALGGGAGANVLTF
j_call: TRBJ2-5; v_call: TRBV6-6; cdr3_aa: CASSSRAGGRMETQYF
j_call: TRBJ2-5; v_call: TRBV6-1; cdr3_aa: CASSRDGPAETQYF
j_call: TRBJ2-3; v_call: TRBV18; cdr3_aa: CASSSGQYTDTQYF
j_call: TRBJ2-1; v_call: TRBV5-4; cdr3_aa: CASSLELGEPYNEQFF
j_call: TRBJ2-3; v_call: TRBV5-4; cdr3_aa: CASSWGLAGGRDTQYF
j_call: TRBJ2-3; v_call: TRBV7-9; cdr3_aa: CASSLAGAGGRSDTQYF